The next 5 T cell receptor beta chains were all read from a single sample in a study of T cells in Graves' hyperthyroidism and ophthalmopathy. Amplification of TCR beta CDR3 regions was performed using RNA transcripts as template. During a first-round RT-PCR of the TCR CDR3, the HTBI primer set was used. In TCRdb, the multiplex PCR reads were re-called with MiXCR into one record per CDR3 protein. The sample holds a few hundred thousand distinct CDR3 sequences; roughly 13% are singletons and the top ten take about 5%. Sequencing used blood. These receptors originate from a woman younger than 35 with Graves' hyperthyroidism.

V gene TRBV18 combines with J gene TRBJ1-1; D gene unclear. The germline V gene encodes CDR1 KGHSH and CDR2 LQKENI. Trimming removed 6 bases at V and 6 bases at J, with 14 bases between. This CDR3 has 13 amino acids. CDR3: CASSRKEGSEAFF. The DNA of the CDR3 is TGTGCCAGCTCCCGTAAAGAGGGATCTGAAGCTTTCTTT.

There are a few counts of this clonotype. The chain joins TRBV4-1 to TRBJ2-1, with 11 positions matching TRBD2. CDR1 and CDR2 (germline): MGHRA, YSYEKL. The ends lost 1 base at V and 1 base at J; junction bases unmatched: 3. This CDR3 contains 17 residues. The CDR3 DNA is TGCGCCAGCAGCCAAGCGCCTAGCGGGAGGTCCTACAATGAGCAGTTCTTC. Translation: CASSQAPSGRSYNEQFF.

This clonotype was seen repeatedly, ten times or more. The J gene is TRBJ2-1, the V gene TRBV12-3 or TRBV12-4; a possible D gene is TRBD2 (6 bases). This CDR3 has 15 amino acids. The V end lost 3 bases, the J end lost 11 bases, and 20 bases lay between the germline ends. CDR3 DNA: TGTGCCAGCAGTTTGGTTGGCGGGGACCGTGGTAAGCAGTTCTTC. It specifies CASSLVGGDRGKQFF.

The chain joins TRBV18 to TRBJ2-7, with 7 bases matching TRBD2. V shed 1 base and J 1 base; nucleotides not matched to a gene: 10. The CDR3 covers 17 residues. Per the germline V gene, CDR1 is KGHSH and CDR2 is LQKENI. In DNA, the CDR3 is TGTGCCAGCTCACCACGGGCGGGAGCTGGATTTTCCTACGAGCAGTACTTC. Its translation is CASSPRAGAGFSYEQYF.

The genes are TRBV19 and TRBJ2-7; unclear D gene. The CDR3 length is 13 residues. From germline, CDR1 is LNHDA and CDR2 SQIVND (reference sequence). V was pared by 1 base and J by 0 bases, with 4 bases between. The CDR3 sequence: CASSIVSSYEQYF. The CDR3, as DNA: TGTGCCAGTAGTATAGTGAGCTCCTACGAGCAGTACTTC.